The 25 T cell receptor beta chains listed next were all sequenced from one sample in a study of blood T cell repertoires in COVID-19 (dated by TCRdb to the early 2020s). Receptor amplification or capture employed the immunoSEQ multiplex PCR assay. The source is immuneACCESS, and TCRdb retained only in-frame sequences with V and J called. Part of the clones is not carried over; for the studies checked, unresolved V genes explain less than half of this, and the remainder is unexplained. The sample table records about 300,000 clones; around nine tenths of these occur just once. Together, the top ten hold roughly 2.9% of the sample. The sample consisted of PBMCs or T cells enriched from blood (not recorded which). These receptors were taken from a woman in her forties or fifties who had been exposed to COVID-19.

V is TRBV7-2 and J is TRBJ2-7; TRBD1 is a possible D gene (6 bases). The germline CDR1 and CDR2 sequences are SGHTA and FQGNSA. V was pared by 5 bases and J by 0 bases, with 11 bases between. This CDR3 has 14 amino acids. CDR3 sequence: CASSPRQVSYEQYF. DNA for the CDR3: TGTGCCAGCAGCCCTCGACAGGTCTCCTACGAGCAGTACTTC.

The V call is TRBV5-1, the J call TRBJ1-1; 7 bases agree with TRBD1. Trimming at V came to 0 bases and at J to 3 bases, leaving 8 bases not matched to a gene. The CDR3 length is 16 residues. Germline-derived CDR1 and CDR2 are SGHRS and YFSETQ. The CDR3 DNA reads as TGCGCCAGCAGCTTGGGGACAGGCGGTTGGGACACTGAAGCTTTCTTT. Its protein product is CASSLGTGGWDTEAFF.

CDR3 bases: TGTGCCTGGAGTCGCGGGCAGGGGGCAAACACCATATATTTT. Protein sequence: CAWSRGQGANTIYF. The gene calls are TRBV30 and TRBJ1-3, with 8 bases matching TRBD1. V shed 2 bases and J 6 bases; nucleotides not matched to a gene: 6. The CDR3 is 14 amino acids. CDR1 is GTSNPN, CDR2 SVGIG, per germline (reference sequence).

The V call is TRBV24-1, the J call TRBJ2-7; weak D call: TRBD2 (7 bases). This CDR3 contains 16 residues. Germline V gene sequence: CDR1 KGHDR, CDR2 SFDVKD. V was trimmed by 5 bases and J by 6 bases, leaving 22 bases between them. Written as DNA, the CDR3 is TGTGCCACCAGTGTTCCGACAGCGCAGGGGAGGGTCGAGCAGTACTTC. This sequence encodes CATSVPTAQGRVEQYF.

The chain is built from TRBV29-1 and TRBJ1-1, with 9 nucleotides matching TRBD1. Germline CDR1 is SQVTM and CDR2 is ANQGSEA. The CDR3 is 16 residues long. The J segment lost 3 bases and the V segment lost 3 bases, leaving 11 bases of the junction unmatched. The CDR3 reads CSVDPRTGERDTEAFF. CDR3 coding DNA: TGCAGCGTTGACCCACGGACAGGGGAGAGGGACACTGAAGCTTTCTTT.

This clone was observed once. J is TRBJ1-1 and V is TRBV27; TRBD1 is a possible D gene (5 bases). There are 13 residues in the CDR3. Germline V gene sequence: CDR1 MNHEY, CDR2 SMNVEV (reference sequence). V lost 6 bases and J lost 8, with 16 bases in between. As DNA, the CDR3 is TGTGCCAGCAGGGATGAGGTAGGGGTCGAAGCTTTCTTT. Translated: CASRDEVGVEAFF.

V usage is TRBV2 and J usage is TRBJ2-2; TRBD2 matches 8 bases. Germline V gene lookup returns CDR1 SNHLY and CDR2 FYNNEI. This CDR3 spans 15 amino acids. CDR3 amino acids: CAVTAGTRDTGELFF. CDR3 nucleotides: TGTGCGGTCACGGCGGGGACTAGAGACACCGGGGAGCTGTTTTTT.

This CDR3 reads CASSLDGTSGANEQFF. Written as DNA, the CDR3 is TGCGCCAGCAGCCTCGACGGGACTAGCGGGGCAAATGAGCAGTTCTTC. The rearrangement joins TRBV5-1 to TRBJ2-1, with 13 nucleotides matching TRBD2. The CDR3 extends over 16 amino acids. V shed 4 bases, J shed 7 bases, and the junction held 8 bases outside the gene matches. CDR1 SGHRS and CDR2 YFSETQ come from the germline V gene.

The table lists this clone with a few counts. The J gene is TRBJ2-5, the V gene TRBV7-9; possible D gene TRBD2, 5 bases. The CDR3 has 16 residues. The V end was cut by 5 bases, the J end by 2 bases, with 18 bases between. Germline values: CDR1 SEHNR, CDR2 FQNEAQ (reference sequence). The CDR3 sequence is CASSAALAGVQETQYF. In DNA form, the CDR3 reads TGTGCCAGCAGCGCCGCCCTGGCGGGTGTACAAGAGACCCAGTACTTC.

J is TRBJ1-3 and V is TRBV3-1 (or the pseudogene TRBV3-2); D unclear. The CDR3 has 16 amino acids. CDR1 and CDR2 from the germline V gene are LGHDT and YNNKEL (reference sequence). V was clipped by 1 base and J by 1 base, with 11 bases between them. Here the CDR3 reads CASSQGIPTSGNTIYF. DNA for the CDR3: TGTGCCAGCAGCCAAGGAATTCCAACATCTGGAAACACCATATATTTT.

The chain links TRBV21-1 to TRBJ2-1; TRBD1 reflects the table's D call only, with no check against the DNA. TRBV21-1 is a pseudogene segment. This CDR3 is built from 13 residues. CDR3 in DNA: TGTGCCAGCTTACCCCCAGGTAGCAATGAGCAGTTCTTC. This translates into CASLPPGSNEQFF.

This sequence joins TRBV28 and TRBJ2-7, with D hard to call. From germline, CDR1 is MDHEN and CDR2 SYDVKM. With 8 bases removed from V and 2 bases from J, the gap between germline ends came to 10 bases. The CDR3 is 12 residues long. In DNA form, the CDR3 reads TGTGCCAGCCTTGACAAGCCCTACGAGCAGTACTTC. This encodes CASLDKPYEQYF.

The chain combines TRBV2 with TRBJ2-1, with a weak D call TRBD2 (5 bases). Trimming shortened V by 7 bases and J by 7 bases, and 17 bases separated the two germline ends. The CDR3 loop spans 14 amino acids. Germline V gene data show CDR1 as SNHLY and CDR2 as FYNNEI. CDR3 in amino acids: CASILREGGNEQFF. CDR3 bases: TGTGCCAGCATTCTCCGGGAAGGAGGAAATGAGCAGTTCTTC. Based on the CDR3 plus reference TRBV2 and TRBJ2-1, the full variable domain is EPEVTQTPSHQVTQMGQEVILRCVPISNHLYFYWYRQILGQKVEFLVSFYNNEISEKSEIFDDQFSVERPDGSNFTLKIRSTKLEDSAMYFCASILREGGNEQFFGPGTRLTVL.

This chain uses TRBV7-9 with TRBJ2-4; possibly TRBD2 for D (5 bases). The CDR3 is made up of 15 amino acids. Per germline, CDR1 SEHNR and CDR2 FQNEAQ (reference sequence). The V and J ends lost 3 bases and 1 base respectively, with 10 bases between them. In DNA form, the CDR3 reads TGTGCCAGCAGCTTGGTCACGGGGGCCAAAAACATTCAGTACTTC. It is translated as CASSLVTGAKNIQYF.

The chain links TRBV30 to TRBJ1-5; 9 nucleotides align to TRBD1. The germline gives CDR1 GTSNPN, CDR2 SVGIG (reference sequence). The CDR3 spans 15 residues. Unmatched junction bases numbered 7, after V lost 3 bases and J lost 4 bases. CDR3 in DNA: TGTGCCTGGAGCTGGGGGGGACAGGGAAATCAGCCCCAGCATTTT. It specifies CAWSWGGQGNQPQHF. The complete variable domain, with remaining parts taken from reference TRBV30 and TRBJ1-5, reads SQTIHQWPATLVQPVGSPLSLECTVEGTSNPNLYWYRQAAGRGLQLLFYSVGIGQISSEVPQNLSASRPQDRQFILSSKKLLLSDSGFYLCAWSWGGQGNQPQHFGDGTRLSIL.

This clone was observed a handful of times. V is TRBV2 and J is TRBJ2-7, with TRBD2 identical over 7 bases. V shed 7 bases, J shed 3 bases, and the junction held 9 bases outside the gene matches. The V gene's germline CDR1 is SNHLY and CDR2 FYNNEI. The CDR3 contains 14 residues. The DNA for the CDR3 is TGTGCCAGCACCCCAGGGCGGGGGAGCTACGAGCAGTACTTC. Its translation: CASTPGRGSYEQYF.

This clone was counted once. This CDR3 is also generated by other DNA sequences in the sample. This chain joins TRBV18 and TRBJ1-5; 10 positions agree with TRBD1. Germline CDR1 KGHSH, CDR2 LQKENI. After removal of 2 bases from V and 3 bases from J, the junction contained 1 base not matched to a gene. There are 15 residues in the CDR3. CDR3 sequence (DNA): TGTGCCAGCTCACCAGGGACAGGGGTCAATCAGCCCCAGCATTTT. It translates to CASSPGTGVNQPQHF.

This chain uses TRBV7-2 with TRBJ1-4; 10 nucleotides line up with TRBD1. CDR3 length: 16 residues. CDR1 SGHTA and CDR2 FQGNSA come from the germline V gene. V was clipped by 2 bases and J by 8 bases; unmatched bases: 8. As DNA, the CDR3 is TGTGCCAGCAGCTTACAAAGGGACAGGGGCCAAGAAAAACTGTTTTTT. Translation gives CASSLQRDRGQEKLFF.

The V call is TRBV28, the J call TRBJ2-7, with 7 bases that match TRBD2. J lost 2 bases, V lost 4 bases, and 17 bases had no gene match. The CDR3 runs 18 residues. CDR1 and CDR2 from the germline V gene are MDHEN and SYDVKM. As DNA, the CDR3 is TGTGCCAGCAGTTCCAGACTAGCAGAGAGAACCGGTACCTACGAGCAGTACTTC. It is translated as CASSSRLAERTGTYEQYF.

The V and J genes are TRBV28 and TRBJ2-5; D unclear. Trimming removed 3 bases from V and 2 bases from J, with 10 bases in between. This CDR3 has 14 amino acids. Germline V lookup: CDR1 MDHEN, CDR2 SYDVKM. CDR3 in DNA: TGTGCCAGCAGTTTGGGCTTAGAACAAGAGACCCAGTACTTC. Encoded protein: CASSLGLEQETQYF.

The J gene is TRBJ1-1, the V gene TRBV5-6; TRBD1 aligns across 7 bases. The germline V gene encodes CDR1 SGHDT and CDR2 YYEEEE. The length of the CDR3 is 15 residues. V dropped 3 bases and J dropped 0; count of bases not matched to a gene: 5. The CDR3 spells CASSYTGTVNTEAFF. The CDR3 DNA is TGTGCCAGCAGCTACACCGGGACAGTGAACACTGAAGCTTTCTTT.

This clone turned up a few times. The rearrangement uses TRBV19 and TRBJ1-1, with D perhaps matching TRBD1 (5 bases). CDR1 and CDR2 from the germline V gene are LNHDA and SQIVND (reference sequence). This CDR3 comprises 13 residues. Trimming took 3 bases from V and 7 from J, leaving 12 bases between them. The CDR3, as DNA: TGTGCCAGTAGTATCGACAGCAGCTATGAAGCTTTCTTT. Amino acid sequence: CASSIDSSYEAFF.

The chain combines TRBV5-5 with TRBJ1-5; D gene uncertain. The length of the CDR3 is 14 residues. V was cut by 0 bases and J by 2 bases, with 6 bases left in between. Germline values: CDR1 SGHKS, CDR2 YYEKEE (reference sequence). DNA of the CDR3: TGTGCCAGCAGCTTGGCTAGCCGCAATCAGCCCCAGCATTTT. Protein product: CASSLASRNQPQHF.

This clone was observed a few times. The gene calls are TRBV11-2 and TRBJ2-7; 8 bases fit TRBD1. V lost 3 bases to trimming and J lost 4 bases; unmatched junction nucleotides: 5. Per germline, CDR1 SGHAT and CDR2 FQNNGV. This CDR3 is 14 amino acids long. For the CDR3, the DNA is TGTGCCAGCAGCTTCCCAGGGGGCTGGTACGAGCAGTACTTC. Protein sequence: CASSFPGGWYEQYF.

This rearrangement joins TRBV28 to TRBJ1-1, with a possible D match to TRBD1 (6 bases). This CDR3 has 12 residues. V was clipped by 2 bases and J by 10 bases, with 11 bases between them. Germline values: CDR1 MDHEN, CDR2 SYDVKM. The CDR3 region is CASSLNGGLAFF. For the CDR3, the DNA is TGTGCCAGCAGTTTAAATGGGGGCTTAGCTTTCTTT.